This TCR beta chain was captured in a study of cytotoxic CD8 clonotypes in ibrutinib-treated CLL. Study at large: There were about 10 relapsed/refractory patients and about 14 treatment-naive patients, and approximately 17 were IGHV unmutated. Among the samples, the mean was approximately 260,000 productive templates and roughly 94,000 productive rearrangements.

The CDR3 is 15 amino acids. The V gene end was trimmed by 1 base and the J gene end by 3 bases; junction bases not matched to a gene: 2. Germline V gene data show CDR1 as MGHRA and CDR2 as YSYEKL. A 1 in 200,000 to 1 in 1 million T cell depth was the sequencing target. Method: immunoSEQ multiplex PCR; TCRdb's copy keeps in-frame clones and lacks some. The sample carries 300,000 to 350,000 clones, roughly 80% recorded once. Material: PBMCs, obtained before ibrutinib treatment. The TCR sequence derives from a human donor with chronic lymphocytic leukemia. The V call is TRBV4-1, the J call TRBJ1-2; TRBD1 matches at 10 bases. The CDR3 sequence: CASSQGQGADYGYTF. The DNA for the CDR3 is TGCGCCAGCAGCCAAGGACAGGGGGCTGACTATGGCTACACCTTC.